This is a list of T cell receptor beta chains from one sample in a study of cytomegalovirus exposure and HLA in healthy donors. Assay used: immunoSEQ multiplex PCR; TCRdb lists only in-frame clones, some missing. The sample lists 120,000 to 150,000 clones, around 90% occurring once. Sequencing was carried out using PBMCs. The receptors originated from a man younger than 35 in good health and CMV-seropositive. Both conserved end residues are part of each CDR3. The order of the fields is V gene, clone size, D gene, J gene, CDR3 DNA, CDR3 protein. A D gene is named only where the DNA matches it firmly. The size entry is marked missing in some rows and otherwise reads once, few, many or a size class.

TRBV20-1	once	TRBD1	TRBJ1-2	TGCAGTGCTTCGCGGACAGGGAACACCTTC	CSASRTGNTF
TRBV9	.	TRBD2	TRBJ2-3	TGTGCCAGCAGCTTGGGACTAGCAGGGCTCACAGATACGCAGTATTTT	CASSLGLAGLTDTQYF
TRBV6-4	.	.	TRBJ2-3	TGTGCCAGCAGTGACTCGGTAGGAATCGGCAGCCGGGCGCAGTATTTT	CASSDSVGIGSRAQYF
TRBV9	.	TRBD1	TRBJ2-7	TGTGCCAGCAGCGTAGGACAGGGTGCCTACGAGCAGTACTTC	CASSVGQGAYEQYF
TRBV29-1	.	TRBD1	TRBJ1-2	TGCAGCGTAGGGGACAGGGAGGGCTATGGCTACACCTTC	CSVGDREGYGYTF
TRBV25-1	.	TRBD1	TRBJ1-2	TGTGCCAGCAGTCTGGCCGGGACAGGGGCCTATGGCTACACCTTC	CASSLAGTGAYGYTF
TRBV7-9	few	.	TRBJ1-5	TGTGCCAGCAGCCAGGGGCCGGCGGTAGGTCAGCCCCAGCATTTT	CASSQGPAVGQPQHF
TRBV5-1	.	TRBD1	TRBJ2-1	TGCGCCAGCACCCAGGGGGATGAGCAGTTCTTC	CASTQGDEQFF
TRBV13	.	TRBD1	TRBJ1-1	TGTGCCAGCAGCTCCTCCGGGACAGGGTTCACTGAAGCTTTCTTT	CASSSSGTGFTEAFF
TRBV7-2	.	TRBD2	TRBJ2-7	TGTGCCAGCAGCTTATCGCCGAGCGGGGAGGATTACGAGCAGTACTTC	CASSLSPSGEDYEQYF
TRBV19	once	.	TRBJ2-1	TGTGCCAGTAGTATAGGCGGGGGCTATGAGCAGTTCTTC	CASSIGGGYEQFF
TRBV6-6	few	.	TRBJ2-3	TGTGCCAGCAGCAGGGGGGGCACAGATACGCAGTATTTT	CASSRGGTDTQYF
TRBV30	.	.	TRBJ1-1	TGTGCCTGGAGTAACGGGGTTGCCACTGAAGCTTTCTTT	CAWSNGVATEAFF
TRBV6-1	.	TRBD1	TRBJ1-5	TGTGCCAGCAGGATAAGACAGGGAGGTAATCAGCCCCAGCATTTT	CASRIRQGGNQPQHF
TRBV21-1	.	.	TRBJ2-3	TGTGCCAGCAGAGGAGGTCTGGGGACAGGGGGCGAAGATACGCAGTATTTT	CASRGGLGTGGEDTQYF
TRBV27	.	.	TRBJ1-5	TGTGCCAGCAGTTCAGGGTTTTATAGCAATCAGCCCCAGCATTTT	CASSSGFYSNQPQHF
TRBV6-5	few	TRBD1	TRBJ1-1	TGTGCCAGCAGCTCCGGGACAGGGGAGAAAGCTTTCTTT	CASSSGTGEKAFF
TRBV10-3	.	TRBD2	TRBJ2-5	TGTGCCATCAGTGGGTTTTCTTTAGCGGGGGTAGAGACCCAGTACTTC	CAISGFSLAGVETQYF
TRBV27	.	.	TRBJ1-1	TGTGCCAGCAGTTTACTATCCCGGGGGAATGAAGCTTTCTTT	CASSLLSRGNEAFF
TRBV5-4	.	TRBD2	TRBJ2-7	TGTGCCAGCAGCTCCCGGGTGGCGGGGGGGGACGAGCAGTACTTC	CASSSRVAGGDEQYF
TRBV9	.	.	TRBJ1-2	TGTGCCAGCAGCGTAGAAAACAGCCTAAACTATGGCTACACCTTC	CASSVENSLNYGYTF
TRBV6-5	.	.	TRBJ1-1	TGTGCCAGCAGTTACGCGGGACGGCGGAACACTGAAGCTTTCTTT	CASSYAGRRNTEAFF
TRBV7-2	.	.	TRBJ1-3	TGTGCCAGCAGCTTGGGCGGAAACACCATATATTTT	CASSLGGNTIYF
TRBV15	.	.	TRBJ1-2	TGTGCCACCAGCAGAGATGCACAGGGAGCTAACTATGGCTACACCTTC	CATSRDAQGANYGYTF
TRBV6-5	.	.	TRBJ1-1	TGTGCCAGCAGTCTGGGGCGGGAAGCTTTCTTT	CASSLGREAFF
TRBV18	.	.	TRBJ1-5	TGTGCCAGCTCACCCGACAGTCAGCCCCAGCATTTT	CASSPDSQPQHF
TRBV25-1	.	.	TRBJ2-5	TGTGCCAGCAGTGAGCTCCAGTCGGGCCGCGGGGCGGCCCAGTACTTC	CASSELQSGRGAAQYF
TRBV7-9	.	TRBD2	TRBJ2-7	TGTGCCAGCAGCTTACCCTCGGGACTAGCGGGAGGCGAGCAGTACTTC	CASSLPSGLAGGEQYF
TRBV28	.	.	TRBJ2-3	TGTGCCAGCAGTCCCCCGGGGATGGCTGGTAGCACAGATACGCAGTATTTT	CASSPPGMAGSTDTQYF
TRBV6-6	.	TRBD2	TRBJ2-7	TGTGCCAGCAGTGAGGGAGGGCCATACGAGCAGTACTTC	CASSEGGPYEQYF
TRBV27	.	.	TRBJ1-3	TGTGCCAGCAGTTTCAATAGCCGAGGAAACACCATATATTTT	CASSFNSRGNTIYF
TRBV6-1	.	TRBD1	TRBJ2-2	TGTGCCAGCAGTGAAGCGGCAGGGGGCAGCGGGGAGCTGTTTTTT	CASSEAAGGSGELFF
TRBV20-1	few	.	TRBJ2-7	TGCAGCGTGGGGGGTGCAGACGAGCAGTACTTC	CSVGGADEQYF
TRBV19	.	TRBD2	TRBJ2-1	TGTGCCAGTAGTGCCTCTAGCGGAGCCAACTCCTACAATGAGCAGTTCTTC	CASSASSGANSYNEQFF
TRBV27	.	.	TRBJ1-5	TGTGCCAGCAGTTTCCGGTATAGCAATCAGCCCCAGCATTTT	CASSFRYSNQPQHF